Following are 18 T cell receptor beta chains from one sample sequenced in a study of cytomegalovirus exposure and HLA in healthy donors. Researchers ran the PCR with 60 Vbeta and 13 Jbeta primers. Assay used: immunoSEQ multiplex PCR; TCRdb lists only in-frame clones, some missing. The sample includes 90,000 to 120,000 clones, 81% of them seen just once. Sequenced: PBMCs. These receptors all stem from a man under 40 in good health and CMV-seronegative.

This chain joins TRBV30 and TRBJ1-1, with a tentative D call TRBD1 (5 bases). This CDR3 has 13 amino acids. V was trimmed by 4 bases and J by 10 bases, leaving 19 bases between them. CDR1 and CDR2 (germline): GTSNPN, SVGIG (reference sequence). The CDR3 spells CAWIGGLRTVAFF. As DNA, the CDR3 is TGTGCCTGGATCGGGGGTCTCCGAACCGTAGCTTTCTTT.

This chain joins TRBV6-1 and TRBJ2-7, with no clear D. The CDR3 length is 11 residues. CDR1 and CDR2 from the germline V gene are MNHNS and SASEGT. V lost 7 bases and J lost 2, with 6 bases in between. The CDR3 reads CASMAAYEQYF. As DNA, the CDR3 is TGTGCCAGCATGGCAGCCTACGAGCAGTACTTC.

Concerning this clone itself: This same CDR3 is encoded by further DNA sequences in the sample. The chain is built from TRBV4-1 and TRBJ2-1; 8 bases map to TRBD2. Germline V gene data show CDR1 as MGHRA and CDR2 as YSYEKL. V was clipped by 4 bases and J by 4 bases; unmatched bases: 6. The CDR3 loop spans 15 amino acids. The CDR3 sequence is CASSLLGTSYNEQFF. Here the CDR3 DNA reads TGCGCCAGCAGCCTTCTAGGGACTAGTTACAATGAGCAGTTCTTC.

The rearrangement links TRBV14 to TRBJ2-3, with 7 bases identical to TRBD1. The germline V gene has CDR1 SGHDN and CDR2 FVKESK. CDR3 size: 17 residues. With V trimmed by 1 base and J by 0 bases, 7 bases remained unmatched. The CDR3 bases are TGTGCCAGCAGCCAAGTTGGCAGGGGGTTTAGCACAGATACGCAGTATTTT. It codes for CASSQVGRGFSTDTQYF.

The genes are TRBV5-6 and TRBJ2-5; 8 bases line up with TRBD1. CDR1 and CDR2 (germline): SGHDT, YYEEEE. CDR3 length equals 14 residues. Unmatched junction bases numbered 4, after V lost 2 bases and J lost 4 bases. The CDR3 nucleotides are TGTGCCAGCAGCTTTCGGACAGGGCCAGAGACCCAGTACTTC. Its protein is CASSFRTGPETQYF. The full variable domain, completed using reference TRBV5-6 and TRBJ2-5, is DAGVTQSPTHLIKTRGQQVTLRCSPKSGHDTVSWYQQALGQGPQFIFQYYEEEERQRGNFPDRFSGHQFPNYSSELNVNALLLGDSALYLCASSFRTGPETQYFGPGTRLLVL.

This clone turned up a few times. The chain combines TRBV29-1 with TRBJ1-1, with 7 nucleotides matching TRBD1. Germline-derived CDR1 and CDR2 are SQVTM and ANQGSEA. This CDR3 has 14 amino acids. The V and J ends lost 7 bases and 3 bases, in that order; junction bases with no gene match: 11. Here the CDR3 reads CSGQGGTFHTEAFF. The CDR3 bases are TGCAGCGGCCAGGGGGGAACATTTCACACTGAAGCTTTCTTT.

In this sample, this clone turned up a few times. The rearrangement links TRBV6-1 to TRBJ2-7, with 11 positions matching TRBD2. Germline CDR1 and CDR2: MNHNS and SASEGT. V lost 7 bases to trimming and J lost 2 bases; unmatched junction nucleotides: 7. The CDR3 loop spans 15 amino acids. CDR3 DNA sequence: TGTGCCAGCACGGGACTAGCGGCGAACCCCTACGAGCAGTACTTC. It encodes CASTGLAANPYEQYF.

The chain uses TRBV5-1 and TRBJ2-7; D is undetermined. The CDR3 length is 13 residues. Germline CDR1 and CDR2: SGHRS and YFSETQ. V lost 0 bases and J lost 6, with 10 bases in between. The CDR3 region has the DNA TGCGCCAGCAGCTTGGGTGAATTCGGCGAGCAGTACTTC. Protein: CASSLGEFGEQYF.

The chain combines TRBV5-1 with TRBJ2-7; possible D gene TRBD1, 6 bases. Per the germline V gene, CDR1 is SGHRS and CDR2 is YFSETQ. Trimming took 4 bases from V and 7 from J, leaving 18 bases between them. The CDR3 contains 14 residues. DNA of the CDR3: TGCGCCAGCAGCGCTGGACAGAGCCTGGGGGAGCAGTACTTC. This codes for CASSAGQSLGEQYF.

The chain carries TRBV4-2 and TRBJ2-7, with TRBD2 as a possible D gene (5 bases). V shed 2 bases and J shed 4 bases, with 15 bases lying between them. Germline CDR1 reads LGHNA; CDR2 reads YNFKEQ. The CDR3 is made up of 15 amino acids. CDR3 region: CASSQSGNLAYEQYF. The DNA of the CDR3 is TGTGCCAGCAGCCAATCGGGGAACCTCGCGTACGAGCAGTACTTC.

V gene TRBV6-5 combines with J gene TRBJ1-2; D not resolved. The CDR3 consists of 15 residues. Trimming removed 6 bases at V and 6 bases at J, with 20 bases between. The germline gives CDR1 MNHEY, CDR2 SVGAGI. CDR3 residues: CASRLHGGGGDGYTF. The CDR3 nucleotides are TGTGCCAGCAGGCTACACGGCGGCGGAGGTGATGGCTACACCTTC.

The chain joins TRBV7-9 to TRBJ1-6; TRBD1 might be the D (6 bases). Looked up from germline, CDR1 is SEHNR and CDR2 is FQNEAQ (reference sequence). CDR3 length: 15 residues. Deletions cut 1 base from V and 3 bases from J, with 7 bases between. CDR3 amino acids: CASSLGDNYNSPLHF. In DNA form, the CDR3 reads TGTGCCAGCAGCTTAGGGGACAACTATAATTCACCCCTCCACTTT.

The chain uses TRBV9 and TRBJ2-5, with 7 bases fitting TRBD2. The CDR3 sequence is 16 residues long. After removal of 4 bases from V and 1 base from J, the junction contained 10 bases not matched to a gene. CDR1 is SGDLS and CDR2 is YYNGEE in the germline V gene. DNA for the CDR3: TGTGCCAGCAGCCCGGCTGGGGGGGGTCCCCAAGAGACCCAGTACTTC. Translated: CASSPAGGGPQETQYF.

V and J are TRBV9 and TRBJ1-2, with TRBD1 matching over 7 bases. J was trimmed by 2 bases and V by 3 bases; bases with no gene match: 4. The CDR3 has 14 amino acids. Looked up from germline, CDR1 is SGDLS and CDR2 is YYNGEE. The CDR3 DNA is TGTGCCAGCAGCGGGACAGGAACGAACTATGGCTACACCTTC. Translation: CASSGTGTNYGYTF.

This chain joins TRBV11-2 and TRBJ2-1; TRBD2 matches at 11 bases. Trimming cost V 6 bases and J 4 bases; bases outside gene matches: 2. Germline V gene sequence: CDR1 SGHAT, CDR2 FQNNGV. This CDR3 is 14 amino acids long. The CDR3 loop is CASSSGGGYNEQFF. CDR3 DNA sequence: TGTGCCAGCAGTAGCGGGGGGGGTTACAATGAGCAGTTCTTC.

Concerning this clone: At one end the junction does not follow the germline gene, possibly because of a read error. V gene TRBV2 combines with J gene TRBJ2-7, with 7 positions matching TRBD1. The CDR3 totals 13 residues. Germline CDR1 and CDR2: SNHLY and FYNNEI. The chain's CDR3 is CAGRQGSTFGQYF. Here the CDR3 DNA reads TGTGCCGGCAGACAGGGCTCCACCTTCGGGCAGTACTTC.

This clone occurred once. The CDR3 sequence: CASTPGGSGEQYF. In DNA form, the CDR3 reads TGTGCCAGCACCCCAGGGGGGTCGGGCGAGCAGTACTTC. The gene calls are TRBV5-6 and TRBJ2-7; possible D gene TRBD1, 7 bases. The V end lost 6 bases, the J end lost 6 bases, and 16 bases lay between the germline ends. This CDR3 has 13 residues. Per the germline V gene, CDR1 is SGHDT and CDR2 is YYEEEE.

The gene calls are TRBV6-1 and TRBJ2-7, with D maybe TRBD2 (5 bases). This CDR3 spans 15 amino acids. Germline CDR1 is MNHNS and CDR2 is SASEGT. V was cut by 1 base and J by 3 bases, with 13 bases left in between. The CDR3 coding sequence is TGTGCCAGCAGTGAAGGTCCGGAAGGAGGCTACGAGCAGTACTTC. This codes for CASSEGPEGGYEQYF.